The next 7 T cell receptor beta chains were all read from a single sample in a study of T cells expressing NK-cell markers (TCRdb year 2020). Preparation of the library involved 5' RACE. TCRdb lists the instrument as Illumina HiSeq 2000. TCRdb reprocessed the reads and provides one entry for every CDR3 protein sequence; no DNA is given. The sample's records list 350,000 to 450,000 distinct CDR3 sequences. 5.2% of the sample comes from the top ten. The sequenced sample was blood T cells: a sorted CD56 or NKG2C T cell subset, CD4+ or CD8+ T cells, or bulk PBMC T cells (not recorded which). The receptors come from a man aged 18 to 70 in good health.

The V and J genes are TRBV20-1 and TRBJ1-6; checking the TCRdb D call of TRBD1 is not possible without DNA. There are 16 residues in the CDR3. The germline V gene has CDR1 DFQATT and CDR2 SNEGSKA (reference sequence). The CDR3 sequence: CSARERQGALYSPLHF.

The V and J genes are TRBV20-1 and TRBJ1-2; TCRdb reports TRBD1, a call that lacks DNA to check it against. CDR3 size: 12 residues. The V gene's germline CDR1 is DFQATT and CDR2 SNEGSKA (reference sequence). CDR3 in amino acids: CSAVQGAGGYTF.

V usage is TRBV19 and J usage is TRBJ1-2. In germline, CDR1 is LNHDA, CDR2 SQIVND (reference sequence). The CDR3 sequence is 12 residues long. The CDR3 loop is CASRTAAYGYTF.

The chain couples TRBV20-1 to TRBJ1-6; TCRdb indicates TRBD1, and absent DNA this call remains unverified. Per the germline V gene, CDR1 is DFQATT and CDR2 is SNEGSKA (reference sequence). The CDR3 consists of 13 residues. CDR3 protein: CSAGGVLASPLHF.

V usage is TRBV7-2 and J usage is TRBJ2-3. This CDR3 has 12 residues. CDR1 is SGHTA and CDR2 is FQGNSA in the germline V gene. This chain's CDR3 is CASRLGTDTQYF.

The chain combines TRBV2 with TRBJ1-1. CDR1 is SNHLY and CDR2 is FYNNEI in the germline V gene. The CDR3 extends over 13 amino acids. CDR3: CASSWGGLTEAFF. Filled out from reference TRBV2 and TRBJ1-1, the complete variable domain reads EPEVTQTPSHQVTQMGQEVILRCVPISNHLYFYWYRQILGQKVEFLVSFYNNEISEKSEIFDDQFSVERPDGSNFTLKIRSTKLEDSAMYFCASSWGGLTEAFFGQGTRLTVV.

The chain combines TRBV18 with TRBJ2-6; the D call from TCRdb, TRBD1, cannot be confirmed without DNA. Germline V CDR1 and CDR2: KGHSH, LQKENI. The CDR3 runs 17 residues. The CDR3 here is CASSHGTGEPGANVLTF. Full variable domain (missing parts from reference TRBV18 and TRBJ2-6): NAGVMQNPRHLVRRRGQEARLRCSPMKGHSHVYWYRQLPEEGLKFMVYLQKENIIDESGMPKERFSAEFPKEGPSILRIQQVVRGDSAAYFCASSHGTGEPGANVLTFGAGSRLTVL.